Each of the 11 T cell receptor beta chains below was sequenced from the same sample in a study of response to subunit inactivated influenza vaccine. Each CDR3 protein gets one entry after TCRdb re-called the RT-PCR reads with MiXCR. Altogether 300,000 to 350,000 distinct CDR3 sequences are present, roughly 20% being singletons, with the ten largest covering 10% to 13%. The sequences come from PBMCs from blood, collected 21 months after vaccination. Receptor source: a man between 50 and 69 years old who received an inactivated influenza vaccine.

The chain links TRBV6-5 to TRBJ2-5; 7 bases align to TRBD2. V lost 2 bases and J lost 2; bases outside the gene matches: 5. The length of the CDR3 is 15 residues. Germline assignment: CDR1 MNHEY and CDR2 SVGAGI. For the CDR3, the DNA is TGTGCCAGCAGTTACGGGGGGGGGTGGCAAGAGACCCAGTACTTC. This gives the protein CASSYGGGWQETQYF.

The chain employs TRBV5-1 and TRBJ2-7; 7 positions agree with TRBD2. The CDR3 length is 14 residues. Germline values: CDR1 SGHRS, CDR2 YFSETQ. The V and J ends lost 5 bases and 2 bases, in that order; junction bases with no gene match: 7. The CDR3 coding sequence is TGCGCCAGCAGAGGCGGGGGAGCGACCTACGAGCAGTACTTC. Amino acid sequence: CASRGGGATYEQYF.

This clonotype was counted many times. The chain employs TRBV10-3 and TRBJ2-3; D remains ambiguous. V lost 2 bases, J lost 2 bases, and 8 bases lay in between. In germline, CDR1 is ENHRY, CDR2 SYGVKD. The CDR3 runs to 14 residues. CDR3 region: CAISEVVLTDTQYF. In nucleotides, the CDR3 is TGTGCCATCAGTGAGGTGGTCCTCACAGATACGCAGTATTTT.

In its sample, this clonotype was seen a few times. The CDR3 DNA reads as TGTGCCAGTAGTAGCCGAGCGGGGAGCACAGATACGCAGTATTTT. Protein: CASSSRAGSTDTQYF. This sequence joins TRBV19 and TRBJ2-3; TRBD2 matches 7 bases. J lost 0 bases, V lost 4 bases, and 4 bases had no gene match. Germline V gene sequence: CDR1 LNHDA, CDR2 SQIVND (reference sequence). The CDR3 is 15 amino acids.

This clonotype has at least ten counts. DNA for the CDR3: TGTGCCAGCCAGGGAGGGGAAGGGGACACTGAAGCTTTCTTT. This sequence encodes CASQGGEGDTEAFF. The chain couples TRBV28 to TRBJ1-1; tentatively, D is TRBD1 (5 bases). This CDR3 spans 14 amino acids. Germline CDR1 and CDR2: MDHEN and SYDVKM. Trimming removed 8 bases at V and 3 bases at J, with 16 bases between.

This clonotype was recorded many times. The V and J genes are TRBV2 and TRBJ1-4, with D unclear. The CDR3 totals 13 residues. CDR1 is SNHLY, CDR2 FYNNEI, per germline. Trimming removed 11 bases at V and 4 bases at J, with 14 bases between. In nucleotides, the CDR3 is TGTGCCGGGTTCCGAGGGCGTAATGAAAAACTGTTTTTT. Translated: CAGFRGRNEKLFF.

J is TRBJ1-1 and V is TRBV5-5; the match to TRBD1 covers 8 bases. V trimming: 4 bases; J trimming: 3 bases; junction bases outside the gene matches: 11. Per germline, CDR1 SGHKS and CDR2 YYEKEE (reference sequence). This CDR3 spans 16 amino acids. CDR3 nucleotides: TGTGCCAGCAGCAGGGGGGCCAGGGGGCTGGACACTGAAGCTTTCTTT. Amino acid sequence: CASSRGARGLDTEAFF.

The chain has TRBV6-5 and TRBJ1-2; 11 bases fit TRBD1. Per the germline V gene, CDR1 is MNHEY and CDR2 is SVGAGI. This CDR3 has 14 amino acids. With 5 bases clipped from V and 4 bases from J, the junction kept 3 bases outside the gene matches. This CDR3 is CASSHGTGGYGYTF. The CDR3 bases are TGTGCCAGCAGTCACGGGACAGGGGGCTATGGCTACACCTTC.

The CDR3 reads CASSQVRVSSGELFF. The CDR3 region has the DNA TGCGCCAGCAGCCAAGTCCGGGTTTCATCCGGGGAGCTGTTTTTT. The chain employs TRBV4-1 and TRBJ2-2; no firm D call. The germline V and J ends were trimmed by 1 base and 6 bases, with 12 bases remaining between them. CDR1 and CDR2 from the germline V gene are MGHRA and YSYEKL. This CDR3 has 15 residues.

The V gene is TRBV28, the J gene TRBJ2-1; TRBD2 matches 9 bases. Per the germline V gene, CDR1 is MDHEN and CDR2 is SYDVKM. V trimming: 4 bases; J trimming: 5 bases; junction bases outside the gene matches: 6. The CDR3 length is 15 residues. CDR3 region: CASSYEREVNNEQFF. The CDR3 DNA follows: TGTGCCAGCAGTTACGAGCGGGAGGTGAACAATGAGCAGTTCTTC.

In its sample, this clonotype was seen many times. The chain uses TRBV6-5 and TRBJ1-1; 10 bases fit TRBD1. Germline values: CDR1 MNHEY, CDR2 SVGAGI. Trimming cost V 0 bases and J 7 bases; bases outside gene matches: 5. CDR3 length: 15 amino acids. The CDR3 region has the DNA TGTGCCAGCAGTTACTCGAGGACAGGGGGAGTTGAAGCTTTCTTT. This gives the protein CASSYSRTGGVEAFF.